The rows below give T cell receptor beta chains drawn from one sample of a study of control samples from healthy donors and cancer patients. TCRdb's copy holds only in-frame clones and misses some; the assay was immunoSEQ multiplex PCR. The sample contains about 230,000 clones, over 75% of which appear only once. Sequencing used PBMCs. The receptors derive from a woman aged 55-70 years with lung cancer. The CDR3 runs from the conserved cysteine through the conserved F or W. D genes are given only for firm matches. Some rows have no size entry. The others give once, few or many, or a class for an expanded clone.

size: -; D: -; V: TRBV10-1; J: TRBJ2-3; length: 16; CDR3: CASSAPRGASTDTQYF; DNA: TGCGCCAGCAGTGCCCCCCGGGGTGCTAGCACAGATACGCAGTATTTT
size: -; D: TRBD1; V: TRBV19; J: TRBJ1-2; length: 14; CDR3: CASSIDREAYGYTF; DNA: TGTGCCAGTAGTATTGACAGGGAGGCCTATGGCTACACCTTC
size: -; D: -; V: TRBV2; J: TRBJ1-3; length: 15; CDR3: CASSEGNLSGNTIYF; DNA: TGTGCCAGCAGTGAAGGGAACCTCTCTGGAAACACCATATATTTT
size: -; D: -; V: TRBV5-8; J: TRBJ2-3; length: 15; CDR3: CASDETGIRSDTQYF; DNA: TGTGCCAGCGACGAGACGGGAATAAGGTCAGATACGCAGTATTTT
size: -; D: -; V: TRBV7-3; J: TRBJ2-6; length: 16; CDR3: CASSLTRDSGANVLTF; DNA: TGTGCCAGCAGCTTAACCCGGGACTCTGGGGCCAACGTCCTGACTTTC
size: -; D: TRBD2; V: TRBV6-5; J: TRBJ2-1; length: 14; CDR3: CASRGLAAYNEQFF; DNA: TGTGCCAGCAGAGGACTAGCGGCCTACAATGAGCAGTTCTTC
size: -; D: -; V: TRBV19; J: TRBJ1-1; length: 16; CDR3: CASSIPPGGLNTEAFF; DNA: TGTGCCAGTAGTATACCTCCAGGAGGCTTGAACACTGAAGCTTTCTTT
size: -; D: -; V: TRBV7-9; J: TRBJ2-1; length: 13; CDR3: CASSFGGWNEQFF; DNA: TGTGCCAGCAGCTTTGGGGGGTGGAATGAGCAGTTCTTC
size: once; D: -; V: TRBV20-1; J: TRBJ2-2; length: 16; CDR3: CSASGTRASNTGELFF; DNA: TGCAGTGCTAGTGGTACGCGGGCTTCGAACACCGGGGAGCTGTTTTTT
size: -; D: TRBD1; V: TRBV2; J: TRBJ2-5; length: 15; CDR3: CASRPQGVGGETQYF; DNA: TGTGCCAGCAGACCACAGGGGGTGGGTGGAGAGACCCAGTACTTC
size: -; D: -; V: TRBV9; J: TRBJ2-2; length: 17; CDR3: CASSGRWGRVVPGELFF; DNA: TGTGCCAGCAGCGGGCGGTGGGGACGGGTTGTTCCCGGGGAGCTGTTTTTT
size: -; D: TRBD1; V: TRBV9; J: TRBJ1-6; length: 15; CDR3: CASSGRQGGGSPLHF; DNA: TGTGCCAGCAGCGGACGACAGGGTGGTGGTTCACCCCTCCACTTT
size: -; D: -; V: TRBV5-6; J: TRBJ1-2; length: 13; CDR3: CASSLGGNYGYTF; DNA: TGTGCCAGCAGCTTGGGAGGGAACTATGGCTACACCTTC
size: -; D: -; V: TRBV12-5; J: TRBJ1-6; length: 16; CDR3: CASGLDKGGQNSPLHF; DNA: TGTGCTAGTGGTTTGGACAAAGGGGGTCAGAATTCACCCCTCCACTTT
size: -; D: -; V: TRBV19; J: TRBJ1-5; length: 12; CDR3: CASSPRVQPQHF; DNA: TGTGCCAGTAGTCCCAGGGTTCAGCCCCAGCATTTT
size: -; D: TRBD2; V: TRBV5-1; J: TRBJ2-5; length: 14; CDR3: CASNILAGVETQYF; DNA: TGCGCCAGCAACATCCTAGCGGGAGTTGAGACCCAGTACTTC
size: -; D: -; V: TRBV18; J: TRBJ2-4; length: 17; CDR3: CASSLTGTGSGKNIQYF; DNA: TGTGCCAGCTCACTTACCGGGACGGGGTCGGGCAAAAACATTCAGTACTTC
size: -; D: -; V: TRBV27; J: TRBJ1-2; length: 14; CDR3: CASSLRGEEDGYTF; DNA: TGTGCCAGCAGTTTAAGGGGGGAAGAGGATGGCTACACCTTC
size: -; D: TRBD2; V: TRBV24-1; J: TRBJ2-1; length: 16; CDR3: CATSDRSGGAYNEQFF; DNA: TGTGCCACCAGTGATCGTAGCGGGGGGGCCTACAATGAGCAGTTCTTC
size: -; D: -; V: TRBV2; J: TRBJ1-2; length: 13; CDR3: CASSATTRGGYTF; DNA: TGTGCCAGCAGCGCCACGACCAGGGGTGGCTACACCTTC
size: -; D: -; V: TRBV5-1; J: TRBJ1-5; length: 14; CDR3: CASSLGSGNQPQHF; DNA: TGCGCCAGCAGCTTGGGCAGTGGCAATCAGCCCCAGCATTTT
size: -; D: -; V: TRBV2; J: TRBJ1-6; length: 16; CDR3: CASILLGGDRTSPLHF; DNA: TGTGCCAGCATCCTACTTGGGGGGGACCGGACTTCACCCCTCCACTTT
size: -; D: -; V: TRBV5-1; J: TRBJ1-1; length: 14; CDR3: CASSHPQGHTEAFF; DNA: TGCGCCAGCAGCCATCCACAGGGACACACTGAAGCTTTCTTT
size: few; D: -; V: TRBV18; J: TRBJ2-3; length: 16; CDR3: CASSSRGARGTDTQYF; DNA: TGTGCCAGCTCCTCAAGGGGGGCGCGTGGCACAGATACGCAGTATTTT
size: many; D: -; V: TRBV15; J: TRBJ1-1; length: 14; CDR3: CATAHDRLRPEAFF; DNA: TGTGCCACCGCCCATGATCGTCTCCGTCCTGAAGCTTTCTTT
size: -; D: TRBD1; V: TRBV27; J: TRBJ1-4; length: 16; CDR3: CASSDNPGGEREKLFF; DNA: TGTGCCAGCAGTGACAATCCAGGGGGCGAAAGGGAAAAACTGTTTTTT
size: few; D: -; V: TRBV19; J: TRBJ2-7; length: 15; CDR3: CASSRGGDVSYEQYF; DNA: TGTGCCAGTAGTCGGGGCGGGGACGTCTCCTACGAGCAGTACTTC
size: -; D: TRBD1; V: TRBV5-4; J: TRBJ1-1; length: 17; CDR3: CASSLGTEESWGTEAFF; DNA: TGTGCCAGCAGCCTTGGGACAGAAGAGTCGTGGGGGACTGAAGCTTTCTTT
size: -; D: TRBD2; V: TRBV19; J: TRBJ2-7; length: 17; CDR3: CASSNLRRGRGSDEQYF; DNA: TGTGCCAGTAGTAACCTCCGGCGCGGGAGAGGTTCCGACGAGCAGTACTTC
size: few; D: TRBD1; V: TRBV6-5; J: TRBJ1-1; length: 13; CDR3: CASQGELSNEAFF; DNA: TGTGCCAGCCAGGGGGAACTTTCCAATGAAGCTTTCTTT
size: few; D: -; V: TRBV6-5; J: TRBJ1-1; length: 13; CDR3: CASSLDLNTEAFF; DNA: TGTGCCAGCAGTCTGGACCTGAACACTGAAGCTTTCTTT
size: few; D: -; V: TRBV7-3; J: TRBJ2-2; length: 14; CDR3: CASSPGTFTGELFF; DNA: TGTGCCAGCAGCCCCGGGACTTTCACCGGGGAGCTGTTTTTT
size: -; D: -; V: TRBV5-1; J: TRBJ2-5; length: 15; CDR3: CASRPGQPGSETQYF; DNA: TGCGCCAGCAGGCCGGGTCAGCCGGGTTCGGAGACCCAGTACTTC
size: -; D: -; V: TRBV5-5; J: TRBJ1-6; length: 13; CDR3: CASSLQYNSPLHF; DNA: TGTGCCAGCAGCTTGCAGTATAATTCACCCCTCCACTTT
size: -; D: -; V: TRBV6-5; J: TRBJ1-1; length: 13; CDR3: CASRWGRDTEAFF; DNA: TGTGCCAGCAGGTGGGGGAGGGACACTGAAGCTTTCTTT
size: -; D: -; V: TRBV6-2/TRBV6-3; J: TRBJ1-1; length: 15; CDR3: CASSPLGHPNTEAFF; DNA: TGTGCCAGCAGTCCCCTGGGACACCCGAACACTGAAGCTTTCTTT
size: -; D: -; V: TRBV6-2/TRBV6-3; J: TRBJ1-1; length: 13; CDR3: CASSLPPYTEAFF; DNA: TGTGCCAGCAGCCTCCCACCGTACACTGAAGCTTTCTTT
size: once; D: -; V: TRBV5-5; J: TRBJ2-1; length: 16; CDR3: CASSSHSSAGYNEQFF; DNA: TGTGCCAGCAGCTCACACAGTTCCGCGGGCTACAATGAGCAGTTCTTC
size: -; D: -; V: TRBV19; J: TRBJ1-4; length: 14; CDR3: CASRISELGEKLFF; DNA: TGTGCCAGTAGAATCAGCGAATTAGGGGAAAAACTGTTTTTT
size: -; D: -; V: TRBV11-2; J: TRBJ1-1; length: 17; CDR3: CASSFRDGGFMNTEAFF; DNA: TGTGCCAGCAGCTTCCGGGACGGTGGGTTCATGAACACTGAAGCTTTCTTT
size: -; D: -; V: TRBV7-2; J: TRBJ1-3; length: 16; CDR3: CASSQPAAFSGNTIYF; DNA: TGTGCCAGCAGCCAACCGGCGGCGTTCTCTGGAAACACCATATATTTT